This entry lists 4 T cell receptor beta chains sequenced from one sample in a study of T cell responses to AZD1222 COVID-19 vaccine. Data came from immunoSEQ multiplex PCR; TCRdb stores just in-frame clones and leaves some out. The sample has about 150,000 clones; 90% are singletons. This specimen consisted of peripheral blood, obtained on day 0 of AZD1222 vaccination. The origin of the receptors is an adult in good health.

A word on this clone: A read error may produce the germline difference seen at one junction end. The rearrangement uses TRBV13 and TRBJ2-7; D perhaps matches TRBD1 (6 bases). Germline assignment: CDR1 PRHDT and CDR2 FYEKMQ (reference sequence). The CDR3 spans 14 residues. The CDR3 region has the DNA TGTGCCAGCAGCCTAGGGACACCGAGGAGCGAGCAGTACTTC. Protein: CASSLGTPRSEQYF. The full variable domain, in which reference TRBV13 and TRBJ2-7 provide the parts outside the CDR3, is AAGVIQSPRHLIKEKRETATLKCYPIPRHDTVYWYQQGPGQDPQFLISFYEKMQSDKGSIPDRFSAQQFSDYHSELNMSSLELGDSALYFCASSLGTPRSEQYFGPGTRLTVT.

This clone is a singleton in its sample. The gene calls are TRBV20-1 and TRBJ1-1; D perhaps matches TRBD1 (6 bases). The CDR3 length is 15 residues. Germline V gene lookup returns CDR1 DFQATT and CDR2 SNEGSKA (reference sequence). With 3 bases removed from V and 4 bases from J, the gap between germline ends came to 18 bases. CDR3 residues: CSASRLTRGGTEAFF. The CDR3 DNA sequence: TGCAGTGCTAGTCGGCTGACCCGAGGGGGCACTGAAGCTTTCTTT.

This clone appeared once. V and J are TRBV19 and TRBJ2-1; D gene uncertain. Trimming removed 5 bases from V and 7 bases from J, with 21 bases in between. Germline V CDR1 and CDR2: LNHDA, SQIVND (reference sequence). CDR3 length equals 16 residues. In DNA, the CDR3 is TGTGCCAGTAGTGCCCTTGACGGTCCCGCTCGAAATGAGCAGTTCTTC. Its protein product is CASSALDGPARNEQFF.

The rearrangement joins TRBV18 to TRBJ1-1; unclear D gene. Germline V gene data show CDR1 as KGHSH and CDR2 as LQKENI. Trimming stripped 0 bases from V and 1 base from J, with 9 bases between. CDR3 length equals 15 residues. DNA of the CDR3: TGTGCCAGCTCACCACCTACCACAGAGAACACTGAAGCTTTCTTT. Translation: CASSPPTTENTEAFF.